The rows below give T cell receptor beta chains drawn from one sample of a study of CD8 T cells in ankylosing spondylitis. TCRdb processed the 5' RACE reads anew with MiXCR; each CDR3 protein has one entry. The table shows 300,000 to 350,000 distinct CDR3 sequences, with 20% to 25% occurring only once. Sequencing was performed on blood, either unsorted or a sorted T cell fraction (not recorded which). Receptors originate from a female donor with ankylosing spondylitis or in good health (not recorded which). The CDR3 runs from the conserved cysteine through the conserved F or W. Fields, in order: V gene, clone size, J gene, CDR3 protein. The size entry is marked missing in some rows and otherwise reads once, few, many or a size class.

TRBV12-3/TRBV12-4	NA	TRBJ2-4	CASSLGGEGAKNIQYF
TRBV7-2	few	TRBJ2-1	CASSPRDRRYNEQFF
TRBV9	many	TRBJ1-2	CASSVAADNYGYTF
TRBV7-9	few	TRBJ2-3	CASSYPTRASSTDTQYF
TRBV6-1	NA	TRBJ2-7	CASSEQWGQEIYEQYF
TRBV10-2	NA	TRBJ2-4	CASSEFGTPAKNIQYF
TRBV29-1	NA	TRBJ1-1	CSVLKTNTEAFF
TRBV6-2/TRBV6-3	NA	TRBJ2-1	CASSYSTVKKKFF
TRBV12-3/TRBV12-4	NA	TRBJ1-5	CASTLGYQPQHF
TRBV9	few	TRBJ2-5	CASSAGQGAEETQYF